The clone carrying this TCR beta chain showed up just once. Its antigen is still unknown. An end of the junction differs from the germline gene, which may be a read error. This sample is part of a study of tumor and adjacent non-tumor tissue in lung cancer. In the study overall: There were around eleven adenocarcinoma, a couple of squamous cell carcinoma and 1 small cell lung cancer cases. General observations from the study: Normal lung showed higher cumulative top 100 clone frequency than tumor. TCR diversity was significantly greater in tumor than normal lung tissue.

The library came from three nested PCR rounds adapted from ARM-PCR protocols. TCRdb itself ran the multiplex PCR reads through MiXCR, one entry per CDR3 protein. The sample shows about 82,000 distinct CDR3 sequences, under 80% of them seen only once. This CDR3 is 18 amino acids long. Germline V CDR1 and CDR2: SGHNT, YENEEA. RNA was extracted from bulk tissue without any cell sorting. Sequences were obtained from lung tumor tissue. The chain employs TRBV11-3 and TRBJ2-3, with TRBD2 matching over 13 bases. The source of this sequence is a woman between 50 and 59 years old with non-small cell lung cancer. The CDR3 sequence: CTSSLGLAGAWGTDMHYF. Written as DNA, the CDR3 is TGTACCAGCAGCTTAGGACTAGCGGGAGCATGGGGCACAGATATGCACTATTTT.